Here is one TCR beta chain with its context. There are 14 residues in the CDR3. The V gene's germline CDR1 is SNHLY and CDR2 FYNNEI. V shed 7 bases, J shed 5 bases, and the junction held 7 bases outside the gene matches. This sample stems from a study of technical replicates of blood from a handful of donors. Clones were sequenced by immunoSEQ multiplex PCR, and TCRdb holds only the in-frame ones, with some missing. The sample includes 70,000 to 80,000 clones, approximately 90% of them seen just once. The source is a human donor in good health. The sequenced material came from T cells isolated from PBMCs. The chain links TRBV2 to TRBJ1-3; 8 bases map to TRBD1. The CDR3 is CASMWTGSRNTIYF. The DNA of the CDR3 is TGTGCCAGCATGTGGACAGGGTCAAGAAACACCATATATTTT.